This TCR beta chain was profiled in a study of blood T cell repertoires in COVID-19. Generated by immunoSEQ multiplex PCR, the TCRdb table keeps only in-frame clones and is missing some. The table has tens of thousands of clones, 80% to 90% seen once. The sequenced sample consisted of peripheral blood. This clonotype was obtained from a man older than 75 in a cohort sampled during active COVID-19.

CDR3: CASSLADRSYNEQFF. CDR3 bases: TGTGCCAGCAGTTTAGCAGATCGTTCCTACAATGAGCAGTTCTTC. The chain combines TRBV6-6 with TRBJ2-1; D not resolved. Germline-derived CDR1 and CDR2 are MNHNY and SVGAGI (reference sequence). CDR3 length equals 15 residues. Trimming cost V 4 bases and J 1 base, with 11 bases left between them.